This T cell receptor (beta chain) is from a study of human T cells and chemical hapten exposure (TCRdb year 2021). Turning to the overall study: For sensitization, 2% DPC in acetone was applied to a roughly 2 cm by roughly 2 cm area of upper inner arm skin. Throughout the roughly 25-week study period, patients were also given weekly therapeutic DPC doses on the scalp. Patch tests used Finn chambers with 0.01% DPC on the upper back, scored after 6 days by International Contact Dermatitis Research Group standards. The patient cohort, mostly female, included alopecia areata with under or over 50% scalp involvement, alopecia totalis and alopecia universalis. The libraries were sequenced as a pool, and the TCR yield per sample differed mostly because of small variations in library volumes within the pool. Peripheral blood TCR repertoire changes were tracked in vivo in alopecia patients during primary and secondary sensitization to the hapten diphenylcyclopropenone (DPC). Blood samples were taken from patients before sensitization (week 0) and then at 2, 6 and about 24 weeks after DPC sensitization. Blood for TCR sequencing was provided by twenty-nine alopecia patients at one to four time points (pre-sensitization, 2, 6 and 24 weeks). The paper as a whole reports these results and caveats: Patch test score was positively correlated with the number of PT1 expanded TCRs, with significance at thresholds 8, 16 and 32 but not at 4. DPC sensitization did not change how many TCRs were above 1 in 1000 frequency, and no evidence was found of alterations in global repertoire structure. Expanded TCRs formed significantly more large CDR3 similarity clusters than pre-sensitization or healthy control sets, consistent with antigen-driven responses. Alopecia, a presumed autoimmune disease, was present in all patients, so the immune response of the patients might differ from that of healthy individuals. Repeated subsampling changed both the strength of the expansion versus patch-test correlation and the threshold at which the correlation became significant.

This clonotype turned up a few times. This receptor's antigen is unknown. There are no base qualities to consult, and no much larger clone falls within one base. Taken with the paper, the label for time point translates to: patch test 1, 2 weeks after DPC sensitization. The sample's treatment or condition label, in plain terms: therapeutic diphenylcyclopropenone sensitization with weekly scalp DPC. Blood at each patch-test visit was drawn before the patch test was applied. Patients were considered eligible if aged 18 to 70, diagnosed with alopecia and deemed suitable for DPC therapy, and patients were excluded if pregnant. Unfractionated whole blood was collected in Tempus Blood RNA tubes, and total RNA was extracted from that blood. Library method: RACE. The sequencer listed for this sample is NextSeq 500. During library preparation, unique molecular identifiers were attached to individual cDNA molecules so that TCRs could be counted quantitatively and reproducibly. From each blood RNA sample, both TCR alpha and TCR beta chains were sequenced. The original methods were these. The median number of TCRs per sample was 95,638, ranging from about 23,224 to 750,000. V, J and CDR3 annotation of the TCR reads was performed with the Decombinator software suite. For the PS versus PT1 abundance plots, all samples were subsampled to the same number of TCRs (28,000). Expanded TCRs were defined as absent before sensitization and observed at least eight times at the 2-week time point. TCRdb cleaned the public reads at Q25 with fastp, built clones with MiXCR and kept in-frame beta chains. Duplicate CDR3 protein sequences are folded into a single record with the most common DNA and genes. It is TCRdb's table, rather than the study itself, that gives the V and J calls and clone size. The sample profile shows just under 350,000 distinct CDR3 sequences; approximately 6.3% of them were found once. Approximately 8% of the sample belongs to the ten largest clones.

This TCR was recovered from a woman aged 18-30 years with alopecia areata. Some clones in this sample may be carry-over from other donors' samples. The sample was whole blood, taken in connection with sensitization to the hapten diphenylcyclopropenone (DPC).

The CDR3 region reads CASSRTSSSTDTQYF. Read as DNA, the sequence is TGTGCCAGCAGTCGAACTAGCTCTAGCACAGATACGCAGTATTTT. The chain couples TRBV12-3 or TRBV12-4 to TRBJ2-3, with TRBD2 as a weak D call on 6 bases. Counted from cysteine to phenylalanine, this CDR3 has 15 amino acids. Here the CDR3 DNA is all that survives: 45 bases in frame from base 1. V and J lose 5 bases and 0 bases, and a span of 12 bases separates them.